A selection of T cell receptor beta chains follows, all from one sample in a study of shared clonotypes between healthy human individuals. Assay: immunoSEQ multiplex PCR; the TCRdb copy retains only in-frame clones and omits some. Of about 2 million clones listed, approximately 94% are singletons. Sequenced sample: naive CD8+ T cells sorted from blood. These receptors were obtained from a man between 18 and 35 years old in good health. The CDR3 runs from the conserved cysteine through the conserved F or W. Each record gives: CDR3 DNA, CDR3 protein, J gene, V gene, D gene. A D gene is named only where the DNA matches it firmly.

TGTGCCAGCAGTTACAGTTCGGGGGAAGCCTCCTACGAGCAGTACTTC | CASSYSSGEASYEQYF | TRBJ2-7 | TRBV6-5 | NA
TGTGCCAGCCGAGGCTCCGAGCAGTTCTTC | CASRGSEQFF | TRBJ2-1 | TRBV2 | NA
TGCAGCGTTGAAAGGGCTGGGGCCAACGTCCTGACTTTC | CSVERAGANVLTF | TRBJ2-6 | TRBV29-1 | NA
TGTGCCTGGTCTCGGGGGATAGTCTACGAGCAGTACTTC | CAWSRGIVYEQYF | TRBJ2-7 | TRBV30 | NA
TGTGCCACCAGCGGATGGGGAACTGAAGCTTTCTTT | CATSGWGTEAFF | TRBJ1-1 | TRBV15 | NA
TGTGCCAGCAACATACTAGCGGGGGGCGAGACCCAGTACTTC | CASNILAGGETQYF | TRBJ2-5 | TRBV6-5 | TRBD2
TGTGCCAGCAGACAGTACGGGACTAGCTCCTACGAGCAGTACTTC | CASRQYGTSSYEQYF | TRBJ2-7 | TRBV6-1 | TRBD2
TGTGCCAGCAGCATGGGACAGCCCTACGAGCAGTACTTC | CASSMGQPYEQYF | TRBJ2-7 | TRBV5-6 | TRBD1
TGTGCCAGCAGTCTATCGGACAGATCCCCCGGCGGCTACACCTTC | CASSLSDRSPGGYTF | TRBJ1-2 | TRBV6-5 | NA
TGTGCCAGCAGCTTGACTAGCGGGCCTGCCTACGAGCAGTACTTC | CASSLTSGPAYEQYF | TRBJ2-7 | TRBV7-9 | TRBD2
TGTGCCAGCAGTCCGGGACAGGGGTGGATAAGCGGCTACACCTTC | CASSPGQGWISGYTF | TRBJ1-2 | TRBV27 | TRBD1